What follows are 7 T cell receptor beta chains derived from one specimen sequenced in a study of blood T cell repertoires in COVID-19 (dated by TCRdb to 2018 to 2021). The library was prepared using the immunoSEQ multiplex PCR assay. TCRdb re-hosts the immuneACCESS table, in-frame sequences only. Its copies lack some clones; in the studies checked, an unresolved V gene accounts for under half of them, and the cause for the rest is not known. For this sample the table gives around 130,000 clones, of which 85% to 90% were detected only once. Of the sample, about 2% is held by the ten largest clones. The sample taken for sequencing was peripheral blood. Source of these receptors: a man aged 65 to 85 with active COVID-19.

DNA for the CDR3: TGTGCCAGCAGTAACTACAGGGCCGGGGAGCTGTTTTTT. The encoded protein is CASSNYRAGELFF. The chain couples TRBV12-3 or TRBV12-4 to TRBJ2-2, with TRBD1 as a possible D gene (6 bases). Trimming cost V 5 bases and J 6 bases, with 10 bases left between them. The CDR3 covers 13 residues.

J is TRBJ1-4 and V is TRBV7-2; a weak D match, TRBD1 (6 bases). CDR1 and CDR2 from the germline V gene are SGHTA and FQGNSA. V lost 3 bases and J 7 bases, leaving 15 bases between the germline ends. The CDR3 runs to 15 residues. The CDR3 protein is CASSLGNRVGEKLFF. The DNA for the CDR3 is TGTGCCAGCAGCTTGGGGAACAGGGTGGGTGAAAAACTGTTTTTT.

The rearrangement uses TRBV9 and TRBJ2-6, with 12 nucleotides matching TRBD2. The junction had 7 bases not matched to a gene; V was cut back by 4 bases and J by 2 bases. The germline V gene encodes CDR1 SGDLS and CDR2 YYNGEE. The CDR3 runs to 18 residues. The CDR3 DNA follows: TGTGCCAGCAGCCCTTGGACTAGCGGGACGGCTGGGGCCAACGTCCTGACTTTC. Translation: CASSPWTSGTAGANVLTF.

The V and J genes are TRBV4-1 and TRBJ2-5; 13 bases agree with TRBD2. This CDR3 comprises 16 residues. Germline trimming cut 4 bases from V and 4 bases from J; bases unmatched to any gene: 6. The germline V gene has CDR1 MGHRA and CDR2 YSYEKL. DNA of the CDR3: TGCGCCAGCAGCCCCCAGACTAGCGGGAGGTTAGAGACCCAGTACTTC. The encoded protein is CASSPQTSGRLETQYF.

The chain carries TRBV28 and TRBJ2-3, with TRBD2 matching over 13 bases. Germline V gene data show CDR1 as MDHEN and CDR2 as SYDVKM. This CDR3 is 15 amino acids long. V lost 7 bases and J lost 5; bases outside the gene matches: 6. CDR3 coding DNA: TGTGCCAGCATATCACGGACTAGCGGGAGAGATACGCAGTATTTT. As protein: CASISRTSGRDTQYF.

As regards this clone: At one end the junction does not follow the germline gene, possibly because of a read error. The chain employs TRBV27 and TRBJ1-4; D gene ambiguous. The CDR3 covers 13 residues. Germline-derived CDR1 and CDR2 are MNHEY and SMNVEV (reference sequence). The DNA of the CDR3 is TGTGCCAGCAGTTTCTACTCTAACGAAAAACTGTTTTTT. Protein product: CASSFYSNEKLFF. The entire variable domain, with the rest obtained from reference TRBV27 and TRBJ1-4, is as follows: EAQVTQNPRYLITVTGKKLTVTCSQNMNHEYMSWYRQDPGLGLRQIYYSMNVEVTDKGDVPEGYKVSRKEKRNFPLILESPSPNQTSLYFCASSFYSNEKLFFGSGTQLSVL.

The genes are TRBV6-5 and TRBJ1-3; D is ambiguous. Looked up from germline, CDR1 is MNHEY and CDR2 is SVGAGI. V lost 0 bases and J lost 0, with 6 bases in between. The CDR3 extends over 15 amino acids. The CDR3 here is CASSYSPSSGNTIYF. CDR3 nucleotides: TGTGCCAGCAGTTACTCACCGAGCTCTGGAAACACCATATATTTT.